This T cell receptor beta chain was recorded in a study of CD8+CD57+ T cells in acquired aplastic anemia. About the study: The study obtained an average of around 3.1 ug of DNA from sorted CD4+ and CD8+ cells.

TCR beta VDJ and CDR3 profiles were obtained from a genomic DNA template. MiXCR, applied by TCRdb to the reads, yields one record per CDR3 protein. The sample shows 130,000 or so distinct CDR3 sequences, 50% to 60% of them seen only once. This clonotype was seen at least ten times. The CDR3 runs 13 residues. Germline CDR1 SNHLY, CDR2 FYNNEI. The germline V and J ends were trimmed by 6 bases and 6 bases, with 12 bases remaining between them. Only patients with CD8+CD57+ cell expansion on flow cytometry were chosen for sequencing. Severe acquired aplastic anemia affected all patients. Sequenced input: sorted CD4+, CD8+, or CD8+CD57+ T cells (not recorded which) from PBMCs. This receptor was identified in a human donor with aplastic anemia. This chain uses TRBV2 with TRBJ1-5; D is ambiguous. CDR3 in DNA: TGTGCCAGCAGCCTACAGCGATTTCAGCCCCAGCATTTT. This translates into CASSLQRFQPQHF.